The clone carrying this TCR beta chain was observed a handful of times. Antigen unknown. Preparation of the TCRbeta library was carried out with unique molecular identifiers. TCRdb ran MiXCR on the PCR reads and lists one entry per CDR3 protein. In the table there are 700,000 to 950,000 distinct CDR3 sequences, around 17% of which are singletons. This entry is derived from a study of T-cell reconstitution after alpha-beta-depleted transplantation in children. Study outcomes and limitations: Newly made T cells mostly supplied T-cell counts and diversity one year after transplant. Certain patients had high TCRbeta diversity at day 60, and it came from recipient T cells and thymic progenitors that survived. At around two months after transplant, the alpha-beta T cells were reportedly derived from several hundred expanded clones that came from non-depleted graft cells.

V shed 2 bases and J shed 4 bases, with 9 bases lying between them. CDR1 and CDR2 (germline): SGHRS, YFSETQ. There are 14 residues in the CDR3. The chain links TRBV5-1 to TRBJ1-4; weak D call: TRBD1 (5 bases). This sequence originates from a male patient between 10 and 17 years old who had a stem cell transplant for acute lymphoblastic leukemia, so the T cells may come from the graft donor. The specimen was PBMCs, mostly from graft donor cells, collected 360 days after TCRalphabeta/CD19-depleted stem cell transplant. DNA for the CDR3: TGCGCCAGCAGCTTTGGCAGGGATAATGAAAAACTGTTTTTT. It translates to CASSFGRDNEKLFF.